Listed here are 3 T cell receptor beta chains from one sample, sequenced in a study of blood T cell repertoires in COVID-19. Sequenced by immunoSEQ multiplex PCR; TCRdb stores in-frame clones only, minus some. The sample lists roughly 34,000 clones, 90% occurring once. What was sequenced was peripheral blood. The receptors were gathered from a man between 60 and 70 years old with active COVID-19.

The chain's CDR3 is CASREQQGVLYGYTF. The DNA of the CDR3 is TGTGCCAGCAGAGAACAACAGGGGGTACTTTATGGCTACACCTTC. The gene calls are TRBV27 and TRBJ1-2; TRBD1 aligns across 8 bases. V was pared by 6 bases and J by 5 bases, with 11 bases of the junction left unmatched. This CDR3 is built from 15 residues. In germline, CDR1 is MNHEY, CDR2 SMNVEV (reference sequence).

Concerning this clone itself: This same CDR3 is encoded by further DNA sequences in the sample. This chain links TRBV27 with TRBJ1-6; no definite D call. Germline loops: CDR1 MNHEY, CDR2 SMNVEV (reference sequence). V gave up 3 bases and J gave up 4 bases, with 7 bases separating them. There are 14 residues in the CDR3. Here the CDR3 DNA reads TGTGCCAGCAGTTTTCAGGTTTATAATTCACCCCTCCACTTT. Its protein is CASSFQVYNSPLHF.

V is TRBV2 and J is TRBJ1-3; D may be TRBD1 (5 bases). V dropped 8 bases and J dropped 4 bases, with 9 bases sitting between them. Germline values: CDR1 SNHLY, CDR2 FYNNEI. The CDR3 is 12 residues long. CDR3: CASSRAGNTIYF. The CDR3 region has the DNA TGTGCCAGCTCCAGGGCGGGAAACACCATATATTTT.